The rows below give T cell receptor beta chains drawn from one sample of a study of shared clonotypes between healthy human individuals. The table came from immunoSEQ multiplex PCR; TCRdb's copy has only in-frame clones and leaves some out. The sample consists of around 1,100,000 clones, about 72% of them appearing once. Sequencing was done on a sample of memory CD4+ T cells from PBMCs. Receptors originate from a man aged 18 to 35 in good health. Some clones in this sample may be carry-over from other donors' samples. The CDR3 runs from the conserved cysteine through the conserved F or W. A D gene is named only where the DNA matches it firmly. For some rows the clone size is stated as once, few or many, or as a class when expanded; others skip it.

D gene: .
V gene: TRBV28
J gene: TRBJ2-3
clone size: .
CDR3 protein: CASGSHTDTQYF
CDR3 DNA: TGTGCCAGCGGCTCACACACAGATACGCAGTATTTT

D gene: .
V gene: TRBV9
J gene: TRBJ2-7
clone size: .
CDR3 protein: CASSRSGASEQYF
CDR3 DNA: TGTGCCAGCAGTCGTAGTGGAGCGAGTGAGCAGTACTTC

D gene: .
V gene: TRBV5-1
J gene: TRBJ1-1
clone size: .
CDR3 protein: CASTPTPGVQNTEAFF
CDR3 DNA: TGCGCCAGCACCCCAACCCCCGGGGTACAGAACACTGAAGCTTTCTTT

D gene: TRBD2
V gene: TRBV6-1
J gene: TRBJ2-1
clone size: .
CDR3 protein: CASTQREGDEQFF
CDR3 DNA: TGTGCCAGCACCCAGCGGGAGGGAGATGAGCAGTTCTTC

D gene: .
V gene: TRBV7-9
J gene: TRBJ1-4
clone size: .
CDR3 protein: CASSNRGEKLFF
CDR3 DNA: TGTGCCAGCAGCAACCGTGGGGAAAAACTGTTTTTT

D gene: TRBD1
V gene: TRBV18
J gene: TRBJ1-1
clone size: .
CDR3 protein: CASSPMTGGDTEAFF
CDR3 DNA: TGTGCCAGCTCACCGATGACAGGGGGCGATACTGAAGCTTTCTTT

D gene: .
V gene: TRBV19
J gene: TRBJ2-7
clone size: .
CDR3 protein: CASSIVGPSIGGSYEQYF
CDR3 DNA: TGTGCCAGTAGTATAGTCGGTCCGAGTATCGGCGGATCCTACGAGCAGTACTTC

D gene: .
V gene: TRBV20-1
J gene: TRBJ1-5
clone size: .
CDR3 protein: CSARVGQPQHF
CDR3 DNA: TGCAGTGCTAGAGTGGGTCAGCCCCAGCATTTT

D gene: TRBD2
V gene: TRBV6-5
J gene: TRBJ2-3
clone size: .
CDR3 protein: CASSYRGTSGTDTQYF
CDR3 DNA: TGTGCCAGCAGTTACCGCGGTACTAGCGGTACAGATACGCAGTATTTT

D gene: .
V gene: TRBV5-4
J gene: TRBJ1-2
clone size: .
CDR3 protein: CASSPTGPVYGYTF
CDR3 DNA: TGTGCCAGCAGCCCTACAGGGCCGGTCTATGGCTACACCTTC

D gene: .
V gene: TRBV5-1
J gene: TRBJ1-1
clone size: .
CDR3 protein: CASSSTGDTEAFF
CDR3 DNA: TGCGCCAGCAGCTCAACGGGGGACACTGAAGCTTTCTTT

D gene: .
V gene: TRBV29-1
J gene: TRBJ2-7
clone size: .
CDR3 protein: CSVALGGGSVREQYF
CDR3 DNA: TGCAGCGTTGCCCTAGGGGGCGGGAGTGTCAGGGAGCAGTACTTC

D gene: .
V gene: TRBV5-8
J gene: TRBJ1-3
clone size: .
CDR3 protein: CACRQGPNLNTIYF
CDR3 DNA: TGTGCCTGTCGTCAAGGGCCGAATCTTAACACCATATATTTT

D gene: .
V gene: TRBV30
J gene: TRBJ1-5
clone size: .
CDR3 protein: CAWSRGTGSPYYPQHF
CDR3 DNA: TGTGCCTGGAGCAGGGGTACAGGGAGCCCTTATTATCCCCAGCATTTT

D gene: TRBD2
V gene: TRBV7-9
J gene: TRBJ2-7
clone size: many
CDR3 protein: CASSLTAGGPRGEQYF
CDR3 DNA: TGTGCCAGCAGCTTAACAGCGGGAGGGCCTCGGGGCGAGCAGTACTTC

D gene: .
V gene: TRBV21-1
J gene: TRBJ2-1
clone size: .
CDR3 protein: CASLGQVYNEQFF
CDR3 DNA: TGTGCCAGCTTGGGACAGGTATACAATGAGCAGTTCTTC

D gene: .
V gene: TRBV30
J gene: TRBJ1-2
clone size: .
CDR3 protein: CAWSSFRGSYGYTF
CDR3 DNA: TGTGCCTGGAGCAGCTTTAGGGGCTCCTATGGCTACACCTTC

D gene: TRBD1
V gene: TRBV6-5
J gene: TRBJ2-6
clone size: .
CDR3 protein: CASRDRGREANVLTF
CDR3 DNA: TGTGCCAGCAGGGACAGGGGGCGCGAGGCCAACGTCCTGACTTTC

D gene: TRBD2
V gene: TRBV30
J gene: TRBJ2-5
clone size: .
CDR3 protein: CAWGGGETQYF
CDR3 DNA: TGTGCCTGGGGGGGAGGGGAGACCCAGTACTTC

D gene: TRBD2
V gene: TRBV4-1
J gene: TRBJ2-2
clone size: .
CDR3 protein: CAAGLAEYTGELFF
CDR3 DNA: TGCGCCGCCGGACTAGCGGAGTACACCGGGGAGCTGTTTTTT

D gene: .
V gene: TRBV25-1
J gene: TRBJ1-5
clone size: .
CDR3 protein: CASSELRSSQPQHF
CDR3 DNA: TGTGCCAGCAGTGAATTAAGGAGTTCTCAGCCCCAGCATTTT

D gene: TRBD1
V gene: TRBV2
J gene: TRBJ2-1
clone size: .
CDR3 protein: CASSEGQEALGWFF
CDR3 DNA: TGTGCCAGCAGTGAGGGACAGGAAGCTTTAGGTTGGTTCTTC

D gene: .
V gene: TRBV7-9
J gene: TRBJ2-3
clone size: many
CDR3 protein: CASSLWEAVATDTQYF
CDR3 DNA: TGTGCCAGCAGCCTTTGGGAAGCGGTCGCCACAGATACGCAGTATTTT

D gene: .
V gene: TRBV5-1
J gene: TRBJ2-5
clone size: .
CDR3 protein: CASSFSSTETQYF
CDR3 DNA: TGCGCCAGCAGCTTCAGCAGTACGGAGACCCAGTACTTC

D gene: .
V gene: TRBV29-1
J gene: TRBJ1-2
clone size: once
CDR3 protein: CSVEDRSNYGYTF
CDR3 DNA: TGCAGCGTTGAAGACAGATCTAACTATGGCTACACCTTC

D gene: .
V gene: TRBV9
J gene: TRBJ2-7
clone size: .
CDR3 protein: CASSPGTSGQQYF
CDR3 DNA: TGTGCCAGCAGCCCGGGTACCTCGGGCCAGCAGTACTTC